A selection of T cell receptor beta chains follows, all from one sample in a study of siplizumab effects on memory and regulatory T cells. The data were produced by immunoSEQ multiplex PCR, yet TCRdb's version contains in-frame clones alone and is incomplete. The sample records some 96,000 clones, more than 85% being singletons. The material sequenced was CD4+ T cells sorted from blood. The receptors shown here come from a human donor in good health. CDR3s include the opening cysteine and the closing phenylalanine or tryptophan. A D gene is named only where the DNA matches it firmly. Size values are once, few and many counts, or a class for expanded clones, and some rows have none.

clone size: -; V gene: TRBV6-5; D gene: -; CDR3 length: 12; J gene: TRBJ2-7; CDR3 protein: CASSPSSYEQYF; CDR3 DNA: TGTGCCAGCAGCCCAAGCTCCTACGAGCAGTACTTC
clone size: -; V gene: TRBV7-9; D gene: -; CDR3 length: 13; J gene: TRBJ1-2; CDR3 protein: CASSLMANYGYTF; CDR3 DNA: TGTGCCAGCAGCTTAATGGCTAACTATGGCTACACCTTC
clone size: -; V gene: TRBV29-1; D gene: -; CDR3 length: 12; J gene: TRBJ1-2; CDR3 protein: CSVDVENYGYTF; CDR3 DNA: TGCAGCGTTGATGTGGAGAACTATGGCTACACCTTC
clone size: once; V gene: TRBV30; D gene: -; CDR3 length: 12; J gene: TRBJ1-1; CDR3 protein: CAWSVTAAEAFF; CDR3 DNA: TGTGCCTGGAGTGTAACCGCAGCTGAAGCTTTCTTT
clone size: once; V gene: TRBV7-2; D gene: -; CDR3 length: 11; J gene: TRBJ2-1; CDR3 protein: CASSLVGGQFF; CDR3 DNA: TGTGCCAGCAGCTTAGTCGGGGGGCAGTTCTTC
clone size: -; V gene: TRBV2; D gene: -; CDR3 length: 15; J gene: TRBJ2-3; CDR3 protein: CASSDSGGAGDTQYF; CDR3 DNA: TGTGCCAGCAGTGATAGTGGGGGGGCGGGAGATACGCAGTATTTT
clone size: -; V gene: TRBV7-2; D gene: TRBD2; CDR3 length: 15; J gene: TRBJ2-1; CDR3 protein: CASSSSGGMGNEQFF; CDR3 DNA: TGTGCCAGCAGCTCCAGCGGGGGAATGGGCAATGAGCAGTTCTTC
clone size: -; V gene: TRBV2; D gene: -; CDR3 length: 14; J gene: TRBJ2-1; CDR3 protein: CTSLRSGLGNEQFF; CDR3 DNA: TGTACCAGCCTTAGGTCAGGACTGGGTAATGAGCAGTTCTTC
clone size: -; V gene: TRBV6-5; D gene: -; CDR3 length: 13; J gene: TRBJ1-2; CDR3 protein: CASSYRQGDGYTF; CDR3 DNA: TGTGCCAGCAGTTACCGGCAGGGCGACGGCTACACCTTC
clone size: -; V gene: TRBV7-2; D gene: -; CDR3 length: 15; J gene: TRBJ1-4; CDR3 protein: CASSPDGATNEKLFF; CDR3 DNA: TGTGCCAGCAGCCCCGACGGTGCAACTAATGAAAAACTGTTTTTT
clone size: -; V gene: TRBV15; D gene: -; CDR3 length: 17; J gene: TRBJ2-5; CDR3 protein: CATSRDIPQGRAETQYF; CDR3 DNA: TGTGCCACCAGCAGAGACATCCCTCAGGGGCGGGCAGAGACCCAGTACTTC
clone size: -; V gene: TRBV2; D gene: TRBD2; CDR3 length: 15; J gene: TRBJ2-5; CDR3 protein: CASRLLAGAGETQYF; CDR3 DNA: TGTGCCAGCAGGCTTCTAGCGGGGGCAGGAGAGACCCAGTACTTC
clone size: once; V gene: TRBV28; D gene: -; CDR3 length: 11; J gene: TRBJ2-1; CDR3 protein: CASDRGNEQFF; CDR3 DNA: TGTGCCAGCGATAGGGGGAATGAGCAGTTCTTC
clone size: -; V gene: TRBV5-5; D gene: TRBD1; CDR3 length: 14; J gene: TRBJ1-5; CDR3 protein: CASSPDRLGQPQHF; CDR3 DNA: TGTGCCAGCAGCCCGGACAGGCTGGGACAGCCCCAGCATTTT
clone size: once; V gene: TRBV9; D gene: -; CDR3 length: 13; J gene: TRBJ2-2; CDR3 protein: CASSVRPTGELFF; CDR3 DNA: TGTGCCAGCAGTGTCCGGCCCACCGGGGAGCTGTTTTTT
clone size: -; V gene: TRBV11-2; D gene: TRBD1; CDR3 length: 14; J gene: TRBJ2-7; CDR3 protein: CASSIMGQSYEQYF; CDR3 DNA: TGTGCCAGCAGCATAATGGGACAGTCCTACGAGCAGTACTTC
clone size: few; V gene: TRBV15; D gene: -; CDR3 length: 16; J gene: TRBJ1-3; CDR3 protein: CATSREGQGVRNTIYF; CDR3 DNA: TGTGCCACCAGCAGAGAAGGTCAGGGAGTCCGGAACACCATATATTTT
clone size: -; V gene: TRBV11-2; D gene: -; CDR3 length: 14; J gene: TRBJ1-2; CDR3 protein: CASSLSGGVYGYTF; CDR3 DNA: TGTGCCAGCAGCTTATCGGGGGGTGTCTATGGCTACACCTTC
clone size: -; V gene: TRBV7-3; D gene: TRBD2; CDR3 length: 17; J gene: TRBJ2-3; CDR3 protein: CASSLNFLAVGTDTQYF; CDR3 DNA: TGTGCCAGCAGCTTAAATTTCCTAGCGGTAGGCACAGATACGCAGTATTTT
clone size: -; V gene: TRBV7-9; D gene: -; CDR3 length: 17; J gene: TRBJ1-6; CDR3 protein: CASSLVLTTANNSPLHF; CDR3 DNA: TGTGCCAGCAGCTTAGTGCTCACGACAGCGAATAATTCACCCCTCCACTTT
clone size: -; V gene: TRBV6-6; D gene: -; CDR3 length: 13; J gene: TRBJ1-1; CDR3 protein: CASSGGQYTEAFF; CDR3 DNA: TGTGCCAGCAGCGGCGGACAGTACACTGAAGCTTTCTTT
clone size: -; V gene: TRBV6-5; D gene: TRBD1; CDR3 length: 14; J gene: TRBJ2-3; CDR3 protein: CASSYGQGADTQYF; CDR3 DNA: TGTGCCAGCAGTTATGGACAGGGGGCAGATACGCAGTATTTT
clone size: -; V gene: TRBV20-1; D gene: -; CDR3 length: 11; J gene: TRBJ2-3; CDR3 protein: CSWRTGDTQYF; CDR3 DNA: TGCAGTTGGCGAACCGGCGATACGCAGTATTTT
clone size: -; V gene: TRBV19; D gene: -; CDR3 length: 16; J gene: TRBJ1-5; CDR3 protein: CASKSIGGQPHQPQHF; CDR3 DNA: TGTGCCAGTAAGAGCATAGGGGGGCAACCCCATCAGCCCCAGCATTTT
clone size: -; V gene: TRBV5-1; D gene: TRBD1; CDR3 length: 15; J gene: TRBJ2-2; CDR3 protein: CASSEGTVNTGELFF; CDR3 DNA: TGCGCCAGCAGCGAAGGGACAGTCAACACCGGGGAGCTGTTTTTT
clone size: -; V gene: TRBV4-1; D gene: -; CDR3 length: 13; J gene: TRBJ1-6; CDR3 protein: CASSQDGTPPLHF; CDR3 DNA: TGCGCCAGCAGCCAAGATGGGACTCCACCCCTCCACTTT
clone size: -; V gene: TRBV6-5; D gene: -; CDR3 length: 15; J gene: TRBJ2-5; CDR3 protein: CASAGGGGRGETQYF; CDR3 DNA: TGTGCCAGCGCAGGGGGCGGGGGAAGGGGAGAGACCCAGTACTTC
clone size: -; V gene: TRBV5-1; D gene: -; CDR3 length: 13; J gene: TRBJ2-3; CDR3 protein: CASSDQQDLTQYF; CDR3 DNA: TGCGCCAGCAGCGACCAACAGGATCTTACGCAGTATTTT
clone size: -; V gene: TRBV9; D gene: -; CDR3 length: 14; J gene: TRBJ1-5; CDR3 protein: CASSVGQGDQPQHF; CDR3 DNA: TGTGCCAGCAGCGTAGGCCAGGGTGATCAGCCCCAGCATTTT
clone size: -; V gene: TRBV15; D gene: -; CDR3 length: 15; J gene: TRBJ1-5; CDR3 protein: CATSREEGERQPQHF; CDR3 DNA: TGTGCCACCAGCAGAGAAGAAGGGGAGCGGCAGCCCCAGCATTTT
clone size: -; V gene: TRBV7-8; D gene: TRBD2; CDR3 length: 16; J gene: TRBJ2-1; CDR3 protein: CASSLAGGGAYNEQFF; CDR3 DNA: TGTGCCAGCAGCTTAGCGGGCGGGGGGGCCTACAATGAGCAGTTCTTC
clone size: -; V gene: TRBV7-2; D gene: -; CDR3 length: 15; J gene: TRBJ1-5; CDR3 protein: CASSLTAFSNQPQHF; CDR3 DNA: TGTGCCAGCAGCTTAACGGCTTTTAGCAATCAGCCCCAGCATTTT
clone size: -; V gene: TRBV7-3; D gene: -; CDR3 length: 13; J gene: TRBJ2-7; CDR3 protein: CASVRQATYEQYF; CDR3 DNA: TGTGCCAGCGTACGGCAGGCTACCTACGAGCAGTACTTC
clone size: -; V gene: TRBV9; D gene: -; CDR3 length: 15; J gene: TRBJ2-2; CDR3 protein: CASSVDERDTGELFF; CDR3 DNA: TGTGCCAGCAGCGTAGATGAGCGGGACACCGGGGAGCTGTTTTTT
clone size: -; V gene: TRBV7-9; D gene: -; CDR3 length: 14; J gene: TRBJ1-4; CDR3 protein: CASGGRGFNEKLFF; CDR3 DNA: TGTGCCAGCGGGGGAAGAGGGTTTAATGAAAAACTGTTTTTT
clone size: -; V gene: TRBV9; D gene: -; CDR3 length: 12; J gene: TRBJ2-5; CDR3 protein: CASSVEQETQYF; CDR3 DNA: TGTGCCAGCAGCGTAGAGCAAGAGACCCAGTACTTC
clone size: -; V gene: TRBV27; D gene: TRBD1; CDR3 length: 15; J gene: TRBJ2-7; CDR3 protein: CASSTFGTGFSEQYF; CDR3 DNA: TGTGCCAGCAGTACATTCGGGACAGGATTTTCCGAGCAGTACTTC
clone size: -; V gene: TRBV9; D gene: -; CDR3 length: 16; J gene: TRBJ1-1; CDR3 protein: CASSENPGGEGTEAFF; CDR3 DNA: TGTGCCAGCAGCGAAAACCCGGGGGGAGAGGGGACTGAAGCTTTCTTT
clone size: -; V gene: TRBV28; D gene: -; CDR3 length: 15; J gene: TRBJ2-7; CDR3 protein: CASSFRRTDSYEQYF; CDR3 DNA: TGTGCCAGCAGTTTTCGTCGGACAGATTCCTACGAGCAGTACTTC
clone size: -; V gene: TRBV28; D gene: -; CDR3 length: 15; J gene: TRBJ2-6; CDR3 protein: CASSFWGSGANVLTF; CDR3 DNA: TGTGCCAGCAGTTTCTGGGGGTCTGGGGCCAACGTCCTGACTTTC
clone size: few; V gene: TRBV6-6; D gene: -; CDR3 length: 14; J gene: TRBJ1-5; CDR3 protein: CASSYGESNQPQHF; CDR3 DNA: TGTGCCAGCAGTTACGGGGAGAGCAATCAGCCCCAGCATTTT
clone size: -; V gene: TRBV11-3; D gene: TRBD2; CDR3 length: 17; J gene: TRBJ2-5; CDR3 protein: CASSLGVLAGNQETQYF; CDR3 DNA: TGTGCCAGCAGCTTAGGAGTTTTAGCGGGTAACCAAGAGACCCAGTACTTC
clone size: -; V gene: TRBV28; D gene: -; CDR3 length: 12; J gene: TRBJ1-2; CDR3 protein: CASSYQGYGYTF; CDR3 DNA: TGTGCCAGCAGTTATCAGGGTTATGGCTACACCTTC
clone size: -; V gene: TRBV29-1; D gene: -; CDR3 length: 13; J gene: TRBJ1-1; CDR3 protein: CSGLGDLNTEAFF; CDR3 DNA: TGCAGCGGGTTAGGGGATCTGAACACTGAAGCTTTCTTT